This T cell receptor beta chain was captured in a study of graft-versus-host responses after intestinal transplantation. Regarding this clone: Its specificity is not known.

This CDR3 is built from 13 residues. V lost 7 bases, J lost 0 bases, and 7 bases lay in between. Germline CDR1 reads SGHRS; CDR2 reads YFSETQ. The table came from immunoSEQ multiplex PCR; TCRdb's copy has only in-frame clones and leaves some out. The table includes some 140,000 clones, around nine tenths detected once. The specimen comprised unstimulated CD4+ T cells sorted from spleen or lymph node cells, sampled before intestinal transplant. This sequence was found in a human donor who received an intestinal transplant. The genes are TRBV5-1 and TRBJ2-2; D remains unclear. In nucleotides, the CDR3 is TGCGCCAGCGGAGTTACGAACACCGGGGAGCTGTTTTTT. Translating gives CASGVTNTGELFF.